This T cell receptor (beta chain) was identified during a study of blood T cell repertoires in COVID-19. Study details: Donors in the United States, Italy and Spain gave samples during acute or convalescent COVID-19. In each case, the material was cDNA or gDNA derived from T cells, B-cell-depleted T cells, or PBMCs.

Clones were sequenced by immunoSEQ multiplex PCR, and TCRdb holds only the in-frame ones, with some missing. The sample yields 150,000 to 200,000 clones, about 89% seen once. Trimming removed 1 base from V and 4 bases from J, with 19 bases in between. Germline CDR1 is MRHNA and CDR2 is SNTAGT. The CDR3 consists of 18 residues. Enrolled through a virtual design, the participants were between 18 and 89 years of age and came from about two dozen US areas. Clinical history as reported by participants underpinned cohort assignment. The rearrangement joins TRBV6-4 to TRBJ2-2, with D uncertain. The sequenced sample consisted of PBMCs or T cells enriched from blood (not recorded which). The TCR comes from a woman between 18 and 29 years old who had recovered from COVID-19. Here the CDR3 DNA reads TGTGCCAGCAGTGACTATCCGGTAGCTGTCGGTTCCACCGGGGAGCTGTTTTTT. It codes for CASSDYPVAVGSTGELFF.